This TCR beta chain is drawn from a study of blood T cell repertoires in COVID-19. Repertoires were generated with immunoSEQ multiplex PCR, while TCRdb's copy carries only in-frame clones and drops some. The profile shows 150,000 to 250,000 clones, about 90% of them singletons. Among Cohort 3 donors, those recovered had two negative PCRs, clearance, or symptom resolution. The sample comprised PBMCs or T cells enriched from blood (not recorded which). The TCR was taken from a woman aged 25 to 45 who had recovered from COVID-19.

As DNA, the CDR3 is TGTGCCACCAGTGGAAGGGAGGGCTATGGCTACACCTTC. Translated: CATSGREGYGYTF. This chain uses TRBV24-1 with TRBJ1-2; no firm D call. The CDR3 totals 13 residues. Trimming took off 5 bases at V and 4 bases at J, with 10 bases between the two ends. CDR1 and CDR2 (germline): KGHDR, SFDVKD.